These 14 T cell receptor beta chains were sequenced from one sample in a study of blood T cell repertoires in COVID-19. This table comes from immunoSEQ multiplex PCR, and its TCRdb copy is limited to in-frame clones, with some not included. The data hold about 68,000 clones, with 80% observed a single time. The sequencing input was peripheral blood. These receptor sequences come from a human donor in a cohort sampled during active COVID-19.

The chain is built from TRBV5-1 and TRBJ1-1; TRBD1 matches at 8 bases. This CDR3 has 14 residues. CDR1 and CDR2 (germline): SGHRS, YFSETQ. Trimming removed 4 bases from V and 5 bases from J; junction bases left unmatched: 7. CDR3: CASSLRQGWTEAFF. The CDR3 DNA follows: TGCGCCAGCAGCCTCCGACAGGGGTGGACTGAAGCTTTCTTT.

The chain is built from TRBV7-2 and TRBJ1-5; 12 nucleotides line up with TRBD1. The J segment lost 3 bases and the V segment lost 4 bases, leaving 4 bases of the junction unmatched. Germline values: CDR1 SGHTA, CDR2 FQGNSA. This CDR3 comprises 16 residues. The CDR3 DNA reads TGTGCCAGCAGCTGGGGGGACAGGGGGCTCAATCAGCCCCAGCATTTT. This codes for CASSWGDRGLNQPQHF.

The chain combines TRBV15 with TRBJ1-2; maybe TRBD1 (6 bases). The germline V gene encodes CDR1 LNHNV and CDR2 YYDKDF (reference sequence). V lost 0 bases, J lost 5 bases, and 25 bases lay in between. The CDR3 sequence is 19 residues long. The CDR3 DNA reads TGTGCCACCAGCAGAGATTTATCCCGGAAGGGGGGGCGGAGGTATGGCTACACCTTC. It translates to CATSRDLSRKGGRRYGYTF.

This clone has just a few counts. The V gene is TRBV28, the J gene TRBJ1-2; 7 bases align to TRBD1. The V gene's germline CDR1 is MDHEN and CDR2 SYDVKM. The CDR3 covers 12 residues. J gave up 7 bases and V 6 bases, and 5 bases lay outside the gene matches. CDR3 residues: CASRGQPGGYTF. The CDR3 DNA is TGTGCCAGCAGGGGACAGCCTGGTGGCTACACCTTC.

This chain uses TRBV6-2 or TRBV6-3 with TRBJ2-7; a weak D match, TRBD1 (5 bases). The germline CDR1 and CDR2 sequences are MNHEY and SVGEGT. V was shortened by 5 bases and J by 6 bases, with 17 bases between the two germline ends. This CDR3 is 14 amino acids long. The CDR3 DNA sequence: TGTGCCAGCAGTCCCCCGGACAAACCCCTCGAGCAGTACTTC. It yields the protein CASSPPDKPLEQYF.

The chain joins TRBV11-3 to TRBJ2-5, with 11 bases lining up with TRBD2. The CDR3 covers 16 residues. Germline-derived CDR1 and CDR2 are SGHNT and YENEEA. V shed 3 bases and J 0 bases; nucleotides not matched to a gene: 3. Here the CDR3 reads CASSFPGLADQETQYF. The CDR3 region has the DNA TGTGCCAGCAGCTTCCCGGGACTAGCGGACCAAGAGACCCAGTACTTC.

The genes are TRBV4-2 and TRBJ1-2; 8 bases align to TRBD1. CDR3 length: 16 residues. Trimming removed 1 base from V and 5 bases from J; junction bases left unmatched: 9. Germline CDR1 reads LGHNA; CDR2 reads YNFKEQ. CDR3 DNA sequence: TGTGCCAGCAGCCAAGGACGCAGGGGGCGTGATTATGGCTACACCTTC. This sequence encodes CASSQGRRGRDYGYTF.

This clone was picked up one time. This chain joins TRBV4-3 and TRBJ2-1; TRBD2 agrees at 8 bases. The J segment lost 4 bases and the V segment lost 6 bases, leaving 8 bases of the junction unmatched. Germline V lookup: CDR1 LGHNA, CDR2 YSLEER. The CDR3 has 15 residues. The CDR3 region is CASRPALAAYNEQFF. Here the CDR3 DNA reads TGCGCCAGCAGGCCGGCACTAGCGGCATACAATGAGCAGTTCTTC.

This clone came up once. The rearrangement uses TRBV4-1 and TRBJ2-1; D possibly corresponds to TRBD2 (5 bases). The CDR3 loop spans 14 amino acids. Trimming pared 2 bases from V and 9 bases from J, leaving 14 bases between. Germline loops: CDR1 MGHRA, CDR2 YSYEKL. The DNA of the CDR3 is TGCGCCAGCAGCCAACCCCGCCTAGCAGGTGAGCAGTTCTTC. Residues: CASSQPRLAGEQFF.

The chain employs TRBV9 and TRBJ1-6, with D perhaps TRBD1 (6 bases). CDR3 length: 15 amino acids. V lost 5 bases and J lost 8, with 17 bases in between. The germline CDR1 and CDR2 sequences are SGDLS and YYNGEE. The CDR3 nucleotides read TGTGCCAGCAGTGAATCGGGACACAGCGATTCACCCCTCCACTTT. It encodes CASSESGHSDSPLHF.

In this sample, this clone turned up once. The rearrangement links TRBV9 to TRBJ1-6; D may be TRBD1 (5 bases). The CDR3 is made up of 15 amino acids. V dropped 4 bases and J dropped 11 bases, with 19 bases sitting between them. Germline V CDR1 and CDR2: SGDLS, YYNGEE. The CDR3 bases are TGTGCCAGCAGCCCCCCCGGGGGAGCGGGTGCACCCCTCCACTTT. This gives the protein CASSPPGGAGAPLHF.

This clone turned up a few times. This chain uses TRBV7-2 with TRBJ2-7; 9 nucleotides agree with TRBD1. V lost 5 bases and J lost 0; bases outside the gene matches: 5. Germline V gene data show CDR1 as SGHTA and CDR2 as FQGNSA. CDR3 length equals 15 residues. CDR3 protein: CASSHRGQTSYEQYF. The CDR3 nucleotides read TGTGCCAGCAGCCACAGGGGGCAGACCTCCTACGAGCAGTACTTC.

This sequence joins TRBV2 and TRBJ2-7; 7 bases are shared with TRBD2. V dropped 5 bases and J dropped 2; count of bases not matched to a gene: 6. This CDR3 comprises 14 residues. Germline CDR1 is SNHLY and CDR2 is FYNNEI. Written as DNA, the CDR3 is TGTGCCAGCAGTCCCGGGACTACTACCTACGAGCAGTACTTC. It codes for CASSPGTTTYEQYF.

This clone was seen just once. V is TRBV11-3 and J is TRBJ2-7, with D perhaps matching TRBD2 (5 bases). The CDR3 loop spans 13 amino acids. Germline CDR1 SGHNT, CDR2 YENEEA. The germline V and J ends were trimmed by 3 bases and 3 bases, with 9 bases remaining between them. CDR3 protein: CASSFREGYEQYF. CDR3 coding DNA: TGTGCCAGCAGCTTCCGGGAAGGCTACGAGCAGTACTTC.